The clone carrying this T cell receptor (beta chain) was detected many times. Its antigen is not identified. The sample is drawn from a study of T cells after yellow fever vaccination. Overall study: Preparation of fractions with low cell numbers was performed using SMART-Seq v4 Ultra Low Input. Notes on the study in general: A limited proportion of clonotypes was detected within both the CD4 and CD8 compartments. A secondary response was less intense yet reached its peak sooner, at day 5 versus 15.

The CDR3 covers 13 residues. CDR1 and CDR2 (germline): DFQATT, SNEGSKA (reference sequence). The V end lost 3 bases, the J end lost 2 bases, and 8 bases lay between the germline ends. Making TCR cDNA involved 5'RACE template switching, which added UMIs and a universal primer site. MiXCR was run by TCRdb on the 5' RACE reads, yielding one entry per CDR3 protein. The table shows fewer than 400,000 distinct CDR3 sequences, with under 7.5% occurring only once. Sequencing was performed on PBMCs, taken 5 days after the yellow fever booster vaccination. The sequence derives from a man in his thirties or forties who received the YFV17D yellow fever vaccine. The rearrangement uses TRBV20-1 and TRBJ2-1; unclear D gene. The CDR3 here is CSARTLTYNEQFF. The CDR3 nucleotides are TGCAGTGCTAGGACCCTAACCTACAATGAGCAGTTCTTC.